This T cell receptor beta chain was recorded in a study of T cell changes during pregnancy in multiple sclerosis. Produced via immunoSEQ multiplex PCR; TCRdb's table is partial and in-frame only. There are tens of thousands of clones in the sample; roughly 91% occur only once, and around 0.48% lies in the top ten. Germline values: CDR1 SGHTS, CDR2 YDEGEE. Trimming cost V 0 bases and J 6 bases; bases outside gene matches: 7. There are 15 residues in the CDR3. The chain uses TRBV5-8 and TRBJ1-1; 8 bases match TRBD1. The sample was CD4+ T cells from peripheral blood mononuclear cells, taken in the third trimester of pregnancy. The TCR was taken from a female donor with multiple sclerosis, enrolled in a pregnancy study. The CDR3 is CASSLAGGMTAEAFF. The CDR3 DNA reads as TGTGCCAGCAGCTTGGCAGGGGGCATGACCGCTGAAGCTTTCTTT.